The 13 T cell receptor beta chains in this list originate from one sample, sequenced in a study of T cell changes during pregnancy in multiple sclerosis. Sequencing was performed with immunoSEQ multiplex PCR; in TCRdb, only in-frame clones are kept and a portion is missing. The data contain more than 25,000 clones, 85% to 90% of them singletons. The material was CD8+ T cells from peripheral blood mononuclear cells, obtained before pregnancy. These receptors were obtained from a female donor with multiple sclerosis, enrolled in a pregnancy study.

This sequence joins TRBV27 and TRBJ2-7; 10 bases agree with TRBD1. Germline loops: CDR1 MNHEY, CDR2 SMNVEV (reference sequence). The CDR3 length is 17 residues. After removal of 5 bases from V and 1 base from J, the junction contained 11 bases not matched to a gene. CDR3 in DNA: TGTGCCAGCAGTCTGATACTAGGGGACAGGGGTTCCTACGAGCAGTACTTC. Protein sequence: CASSLILGDRGSYEQYF.

V gene TRBV2 combines with J gene TRBJ1-3; D may be TRBD1 (6 bases). Trimming pared 7 bases from V and 3 bases from J, leaving 19 bases between. Germline V gene lookup returns CDR1 SNHLY and CDR2 FYNNEI. CDR3 length: 16 amino acids. The CDR3 DNA is TGTGCCAGCACCCCGGCGGGGGGGCTCCTTGGAAACACCATATATTTT. This gives the protein CASTPAGGLLGNTIYF.

In this sample, this clone turned up a few times. Other nucleotide sequences from this sample produce the same CDR3. The gene calls are TRBV6-4 and TRBJ2-3; the match to TRBD2 covers 14 bases. J was trimmed by 6 bases and V by 0 bases; bases with no gene match: 2. The CDR3 length is 16 residues. The germline CDR1 and CDR2 sequences are MRHNA and SNTAGT. The CDR3 DNA reads TGTGCCAGCAGTGACTCGACTAGCGGGGGGGCGGATACGCAGTATTTT. Its protein is CASSDSTSGGADTQYF.

The CDR3 bases are TGTGCCAGCAGCGGCGGGACCCGGCACCTCTACGAGCAGTACTTC. Protein: CASSGGTRHLYEQYF. This chain connects TRBV5-6 to TRBJ2-7; possible D gene TRBD2, 6 bases. V was trimmed by 4 bases and J by 3 bases, leaving 17 bases between them. This CDR3 has 15 amino acids. The germline V gene has CDR1 SGHDT and CDR2 YYEEEE.

The chain employs TRBV13 and TRBJ1-2, with D possibly TRBD1 on 5 matching bases. The CDR3 is 15 amino acids. Per the germline V gene, CDR1 is PRHDT and CDR2 is FYEKMQ (reference sequence). V was cut by 4 bases and J by 2 bases, with 14 bases left in between. CDR3 bases: TGTGCCAGCAGCTCATCCAGGGAAACAAACTATGGCTACACCTTC. Translation gives CASSSSRETNYGYTF.

The chain links TRBV29-1 to TRBJ1-1, with D possibly TRBD1 on 5 matching bases. Deletions cut 6 bases from V and 11 bases from J, with 16 bases between. Germline V gives CDR1 SQVTM, CDR2 ANQGSEA. The CDR3 length is 11 residues. CDR3 residues: CSVDTGLGAFF. The DNA for the CDR3 is TGCAGCGTCGACACAGGCCTCGGGGCTTTCTTT.

This clone was detected once. The chain links TRBV11-2 to TRBJ2-1, with 7 bases matching TRBD1. Unmatched junction bases numbered 9, after V lost 5 bases and J lost 5 bases. CDR1 is SGHAT and CDR2 is FQNNGV in the germline V gene. This CDR3 spans 15 amino acids. CDR3 protein: CASSPAPTGNNEQFF. CDR3 nucleotide sequence: TGTGCCAGCAGCCCAGCCCCGACAGGGAACAATGAGCAGTTCTTC.

The chain has TRBV6-6 and TRBJ2-1; 10 positions agree with TRBD1. The CDR3 covers 16 residues. Germline V CDR1 and CDR2: MNHNY, SVGAGI (reference sequence). The junction had 12 bases not matched to a gene; V was cut back by 5 bases and J by 8 bases. The DNA for the CDR3 is TGTGCCAGCAGTAGCCCCCGGGACAGGGGCGACTATGAGCAGTTCTTC. Translated, it gives CASSSPRDRGDYEQFF.

V usage is TRBV7-9 and J usage is TRBJ2-1; 7 bases fit TRBD2. The trim removed 2 bases at V and 6 bases at J, leaving 7 bases unmatched. This CDR3 has 15 amino acids. CDR1 is SEHNR and CDR2 is FQNEAQ in the germline V gene (reference sequence). The CDR3 here is CASSLSRASGNEQFF. The CDR3 DNA reads TGTGCCAGCAGCTTATCTCGGGCTAGCGGCAATGAGCAGTTCTTC.

This clone was picked up one time. The rearrangement links TRBV5-3 to TRBJ1-6; 7 bases map to TRBD1. TRBV5-3 counts as an open reading frame of uncertain function. Trimming at V came to 0 bases and at J to 10 bases, leaving 16 bases not matched to a gene. This CDR3 is 18 amino acids long. CDR3 nucleotides: TGTGCCAGAAGCTTGGCCGCGACAGGGATACTCATACGGTCACCCCTCCACTTT. Translation: CARSLAATGILIRSPLHF.

The genes are TRBV27 and TRBJ2-1, with a tentative D call TRBD1 (6 bases). The CDR3 loop spans 16 amino acids. Per the germline V gene, CDR1 is MNHEY and CDR2 is SMNVEV (reference sequence). V lost 0 bases to trimming and J lost 4 bases, with 13 bases between them. DNA of the CDR3: TGTGCCAGCAGTTTATCGTACCAGGGGCCATACAATGAGCAGTTCTTC. Translation: CASSLSYQGPYNEQFF.

The chain has TRBV30 and TRBJ1-6; D gene unclear. Trimming shortened V by 5 bases and J by 5 bases, and 7 bases separated the two germline ends. The CDR3 is made up of 12 amino acids. The germline V gene encodes CDR1 GTSNPN and CDR2 SVGIG (reference sequence). The CDR3 protein is CAWGLNNSPLHF. In nucleotides, the CDR3 is TGTGCCTGGGGACTGAATAATTCACCCCTCCACTTT.

The V and J genes are TRBV9 and TRBJ1-2; TRBD1 aligns across 7 bases. The CDR3 length is 15 residues. V was clipped by 3 bases and J by 2 bases; unmatched bases: 7. The V gene's germline CDR1 is SGDLS and CDR2 YYNGEE. CDR3 nucleotide sequence: TGTGCCAGCAGCGCCCAATTCAGGGGGAACTATGGCTACACCTTC. This translates into CASSAQFRGNYGYTF.